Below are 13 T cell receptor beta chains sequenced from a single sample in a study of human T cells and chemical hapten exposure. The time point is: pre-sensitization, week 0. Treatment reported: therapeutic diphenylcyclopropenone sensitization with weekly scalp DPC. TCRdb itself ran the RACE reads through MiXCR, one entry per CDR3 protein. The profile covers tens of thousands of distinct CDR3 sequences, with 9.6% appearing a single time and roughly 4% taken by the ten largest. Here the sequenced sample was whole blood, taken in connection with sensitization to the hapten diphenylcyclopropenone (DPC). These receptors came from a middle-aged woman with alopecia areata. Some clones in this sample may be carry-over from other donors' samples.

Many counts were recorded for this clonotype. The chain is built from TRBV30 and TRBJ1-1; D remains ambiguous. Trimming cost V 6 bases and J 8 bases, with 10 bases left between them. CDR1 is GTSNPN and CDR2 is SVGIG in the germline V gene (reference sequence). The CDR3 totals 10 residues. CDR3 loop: CACTDREAFF. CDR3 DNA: TGTGCCTGCACGGACCGCGAAGCTTTCTTT.

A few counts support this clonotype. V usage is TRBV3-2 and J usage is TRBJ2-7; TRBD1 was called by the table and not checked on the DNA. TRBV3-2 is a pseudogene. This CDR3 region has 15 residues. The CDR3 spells CASSHGTGDFYEQYF. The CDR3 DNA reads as TGTGCCAGCAGCCATGGGACTGGGGATTTTTACGAGCAGTACTTC.

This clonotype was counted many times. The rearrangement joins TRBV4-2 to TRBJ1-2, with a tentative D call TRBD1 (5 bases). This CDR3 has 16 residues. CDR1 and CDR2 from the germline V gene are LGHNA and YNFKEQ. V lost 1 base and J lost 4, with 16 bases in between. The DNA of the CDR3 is TGTGCCAGCAGCCAAGGCCAGGGTATAAGATCCTATGGCTACACCTTC. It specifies CASSQGQGIRSYGYTF.

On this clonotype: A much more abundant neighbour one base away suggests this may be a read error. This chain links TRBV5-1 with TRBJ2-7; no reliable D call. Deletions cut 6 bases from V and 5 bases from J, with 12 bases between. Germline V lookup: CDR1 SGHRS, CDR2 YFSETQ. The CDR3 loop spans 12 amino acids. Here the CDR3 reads CASTFAGDEQYF. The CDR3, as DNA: TGCGCCAGCACCTTCGCCGGCGACGAGCAGTACTTC.

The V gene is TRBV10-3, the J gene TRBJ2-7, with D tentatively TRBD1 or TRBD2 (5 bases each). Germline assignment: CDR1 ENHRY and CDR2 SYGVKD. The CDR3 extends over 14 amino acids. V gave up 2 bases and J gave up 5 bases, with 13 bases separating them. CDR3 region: CAISEEGFGNEQYF. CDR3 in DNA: TGTGCCATCAGTGAGGAGGGGTTCGGCAACGAGCAGTACTTC.

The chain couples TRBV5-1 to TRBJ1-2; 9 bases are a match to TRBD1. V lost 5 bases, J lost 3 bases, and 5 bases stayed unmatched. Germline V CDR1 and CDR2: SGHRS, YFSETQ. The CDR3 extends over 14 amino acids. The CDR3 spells CASRSTGGDYGYTF. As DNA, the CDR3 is TGCGCCAGCAGGTCGACAGGGGGAGACTATGGCTACACCTTC.

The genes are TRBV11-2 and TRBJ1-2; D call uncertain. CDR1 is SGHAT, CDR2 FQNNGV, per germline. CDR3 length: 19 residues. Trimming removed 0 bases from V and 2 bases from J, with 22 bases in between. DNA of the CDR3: TGTGCCAGCAGCTTAGACCCCCAGGACCCCACAACCTCAAACTATGGCTACACCTTC. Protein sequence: CASSLDPQDPTTSNYGYTF.

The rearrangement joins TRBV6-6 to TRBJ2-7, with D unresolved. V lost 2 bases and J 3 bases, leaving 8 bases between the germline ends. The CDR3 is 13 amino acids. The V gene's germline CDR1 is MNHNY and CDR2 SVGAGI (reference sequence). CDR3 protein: CASSYGSYYEQYF. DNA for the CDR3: TGTGCCAGCAGTTACGGCAGCTACTACGAGCAGTACTTC.

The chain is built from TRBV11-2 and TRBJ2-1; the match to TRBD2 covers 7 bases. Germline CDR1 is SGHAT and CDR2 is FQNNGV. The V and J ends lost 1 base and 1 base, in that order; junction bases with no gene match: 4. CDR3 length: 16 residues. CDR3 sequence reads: CASSLGLRGSYNEQFF. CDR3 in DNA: TGTGCCAGCAGCTTAGGGCTGCGGGGGTCCTACAATGAGCAGTTCTTC.

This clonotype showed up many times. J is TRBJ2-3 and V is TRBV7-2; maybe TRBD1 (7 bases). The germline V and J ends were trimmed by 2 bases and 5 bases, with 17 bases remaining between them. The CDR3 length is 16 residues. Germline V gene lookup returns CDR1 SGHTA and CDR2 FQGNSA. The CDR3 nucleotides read TGTGCCAGCAGCTTAAGTTGGCAGGGGGGCCAAGATACGCAGTATTTT. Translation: CASSLSWQGGQDTQYF.

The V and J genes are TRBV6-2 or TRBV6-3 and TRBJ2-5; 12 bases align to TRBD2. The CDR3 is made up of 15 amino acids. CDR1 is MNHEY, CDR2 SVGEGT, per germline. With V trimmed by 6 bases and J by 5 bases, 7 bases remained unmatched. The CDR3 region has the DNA TGTGCCAGCAGCCCGACTAGCGGGGGTTCGGAGACCCAGTACTTC. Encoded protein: CASSPTSGGSETQYF.

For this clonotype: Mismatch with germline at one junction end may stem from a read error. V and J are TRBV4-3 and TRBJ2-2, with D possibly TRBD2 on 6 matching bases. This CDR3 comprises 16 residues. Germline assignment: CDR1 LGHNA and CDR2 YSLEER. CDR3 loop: CANSQGHSGFSGELFF. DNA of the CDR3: TGCGCCAACAGCCAAGGCCATAGCGGTTTTTCCGGGGAGCTGTTTTTT.

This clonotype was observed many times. The CDR3 spells CASTKARAVGNTEAFF. CDR3 bases: TGTGCCAGTACCAAGGCGAGGGCGGTGGGGAACACTGAAGCTTTCTTT. This sequence joins TRBV19 and TRBJ1-1; the D is unclear. From germline, CDR1 is LNHDA and CDR2 SQIVND (reference sequence). There are 16 residues in the CDR3. V dropped 7 bases and J dropped 1 base, with 19 bases sitting between them.